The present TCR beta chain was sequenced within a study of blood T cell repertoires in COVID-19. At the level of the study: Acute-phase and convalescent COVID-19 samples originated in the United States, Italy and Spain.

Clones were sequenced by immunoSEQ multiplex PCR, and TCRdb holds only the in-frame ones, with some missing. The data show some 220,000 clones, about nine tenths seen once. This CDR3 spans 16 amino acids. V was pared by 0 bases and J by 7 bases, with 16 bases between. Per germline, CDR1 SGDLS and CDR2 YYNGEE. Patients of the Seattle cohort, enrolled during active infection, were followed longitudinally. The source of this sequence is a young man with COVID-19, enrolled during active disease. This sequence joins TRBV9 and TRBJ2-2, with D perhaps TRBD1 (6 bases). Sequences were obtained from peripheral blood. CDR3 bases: TGTGCCAGCAGCGTAGGACAGGCCTCGGGTTACGGGGAGCTGTTTTTT. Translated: CASSVGQASGYGELFF. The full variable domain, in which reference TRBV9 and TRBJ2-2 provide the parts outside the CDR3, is DSGVTQTPKHLITATGQRVTLRCSPRSGDLSVYWYQQSLDQGLQFLIQYYNGEERAKGNILERFSAQQFPDLHSELNLSSLELGDSALYFCASSVGQASGYGELFFGEGSRLTVL.